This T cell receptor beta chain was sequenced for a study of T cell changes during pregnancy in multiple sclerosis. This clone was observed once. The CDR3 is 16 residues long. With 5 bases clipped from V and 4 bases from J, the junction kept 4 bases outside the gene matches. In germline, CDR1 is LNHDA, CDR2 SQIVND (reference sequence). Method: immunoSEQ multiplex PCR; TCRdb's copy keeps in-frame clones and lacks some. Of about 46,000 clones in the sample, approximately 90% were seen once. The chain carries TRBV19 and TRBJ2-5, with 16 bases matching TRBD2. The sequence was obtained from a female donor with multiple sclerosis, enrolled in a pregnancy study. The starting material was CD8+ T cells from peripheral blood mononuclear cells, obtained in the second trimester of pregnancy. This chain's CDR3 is CASSPGLAGGRETQYF. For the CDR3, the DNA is TGTGCCAGTAGTCCGGGACTAGCGGGGGGGCGAGAGACCCAGTACTTC.